These 28 T cell receptor beta chains were sequenced from one sample in a study of human CD8 memory T cell subsets. Researchers made TCR beta libraries via UMI-labeled 5' RACE. Each CDR3 protein gets one entry in TCRdb, which reprocessed the 5' RACE reads and gives no DNA. The clone table shows 15,000 to 20,000 distinct CDR3 sequences, with the ten largest holding about 5.6%. Material: CD8+ stem-like memory T cells (TSCM and TCM) sorted from PBMCs. As to subset: stem-like memory CD8 T cells (TSTEM), CCR7+ PD-1- TIGIT-. The origin of the receptors is a human donor in good health.

The V call is TRBV29-1, the J call TRBJ2-1; TCRdb outputs TRBD2, but without DNA this stays unchecked. CDR1 is SQVTM and CDR2 is ANQGSEA in the germline V gene. CDR3 length equals 13 residues. CDR3 amino acids: CSVDGGRYNEQFF.

This rearrangement joins TRBV28 to TRBJ2-7; TCRdb gives TRBD2 as the D gene, but with no DNA this cannot be confirmed. Germline V lookup: CDR1 MDHEN, CDR2 SYDVKM. There are 14 residues in the CDR3. CDR3 sequence: CATRSLAVSYEQYF. Variable domain in full (rest from reference TRBV28 and TRBJ2-7): DVKVTQSSRYLVKRTGEKVFLECVQDMDHENMFWYRQDPGLGLRLIYFSYDVKMKEKGDIPEGYSVSREKKERFSLILESASTNQTSMYLCATRSLAVSYEQYFGPGTRLTVT.

The chain combines TRBV12-3 or TRBV12-4 with TRBJ2-5. The CDR3 has 14 amino acids. The CDR3 sequence: CASSFASSQETQYF.

V usage is TRBV7-9 and J usage is TRBJ1-4; TCRdb designates TRBD1, a call that cannot be tested without DNA. This CDR3 region has 15 residues. Germline CDR1 is SEHNR and CDR2 is FQNEAQ (reference sequence). The CDR3 sequence is CASSSGQVLDEKLFF. Drawing the rest from reference TRBV7-9 and TRBJ1-4, the complete variable domain is DTGVSQNPRHKITKRGQNVTFRCDPISEHNRLYWYRQTLGQGPEFLTYFQNEAQLEKSRLLSDRFSAERPKGSFSTLEIQRTEQGDSAMYLCASSSGQVLDEKLFFGSGTQLSVL.

The chain's CDR3 is CASSLGAGLGQPQHF. This chain links TRBV7-2 with TRBJ1-5; the TCRdb D gene call, TRBD1, has no DNA to confirm it. CDR3 length: 15 residues. CDR1 SGHTA and CDR2 FQGNSA come from the germline V gene.

The rearrangement joins TRBV7-6 to TRBJ2-3; TCRdb calls TRBD1, which cannot be checked without DNA. CDR3 length: 14 residues. The germline V gene has CDR1 SGHVS and CDR2 FNYEAQ. CDR3 in amino acids: CASSPLGGTDTQYF.

This chain uses TRBV4-2 with TRBJ1-1. Germline V lookup: CDR1 LGHNA, CDR2 YNFKEQ. CDR3 length: 15 amino acids. CDR3 region: CASSQIEGLNTEAFF.

This chain uses TRBV13 with TRBJ2-1; the TCRdb D gene call, TRBD2, has no DNA to confirm it. CDR3 length equals 19 residues. Germline CDR1 is PRHDT and CDR2 is FYEKMQ (reference sequence). CDR3 amino acids: CASSLGGPGLAGVYNEQFF.

Its frequency marks this clonotype as medium-sized (0.01 to 0.1%). The rearrangement uses TRBV28 and TRBJ2-7; lacking DNA, the TRBD2 call made by TCRdb goes unchecked. This CDR3 is 15 amino acids long. Germline V CDR1 and CDR2: MDHEN, SYDVKM. This CDR3 reads CASSFLTDSPYEQYF. The complete variable domain, with remaining parts taken from reference TRBV28 and TRBJ2-7, reads DVKVTQSSRYLVKRTGEKVFLECVQDMDHENMFWYRQDPGLGLRLIYFSYDVKMKEKGDIPEGYSVSREKKERFSLILESASTNQTSMYLCASSFLTDSPYEQYFGPGTRLTVT.

This chain links TRBV20-1 with TRBJ2-3; the D call from TCRdb, TRBD2, cannot be confirmed without DNA. CDR1 and CDR2 from the germline V gene are DFQATT and SNEGSKA (reference sequence). The CDR3 covers 17 residues. The CDR3 loop is CSATHRRLAGVPDTQYF.

This clonotype is medium-sized by frequency. This rearrangement joins TRBV13 to TRBJ2-3; checking the TCRdb D call of TRBD1 is not possible without DNA. Germline CDR1 PRHDT, CDR2 FYEKMQ (reference sequence). The CDR3 contains 16 residues. The CDR3 here is CASSQRRTGGTDTQYF.

The genes are TRBV1 and TRBJ2-3; TCRdb's D call of TRBD2 is untestable without DNA. TRBV1 is shown as a pseudogene. This CDR3 has 17 amino acids. CDR3 in amino acids: CTSSQAQTSGRRDTQYF.

The V and J genes are TRBV11-3 and TRBJ1-1; TCRdb gives TRBD1 as the D gene, but with no DNA this cannot be confirmed. Germline CDR1 is SGHNT and CDR2 is YENEEA. The CDR3 is 13 residues long. The CDR3 loop is CASSLAGLTEAFF.

V usage is TRBV29-1 and J usage is TRBJ2-7; checking the TCRdb D call of TRBD1 is not possible without DNA. Looked up from germline, CDR1 is SQVTM and CDR2 is ANQGSEA. The CDR3 extends over 12 amino acids. The CDR3 loop is CSVGRDTYEQYF.

The chain couples TRBV7-8 to TRBJ1-4; TCRdb names TRBD1, which stays unverified in the absence of DNA. Per germline, CDR1 SGHVS and CDR2 FQNEAQ. This CDR3 contains 16 residues. CDR3 sequence: CASSPTGTGQNEKLFF.

The gene calls are TRBV3-2 and TRBJ2-7; lacking DNA, the TRBD1 call made by TCRdb goes unchecked. TRBV3-2 is listed as a pseudogene. The CDR3 sequence is 16 residues long. CDR3 residues: CASSQEGFGQGYEQYF.

The chain joins TRBV4-3 to TRBJ1-4. Germline CDR1 reads LGHNA; CDR2 reads YSLEER. CDR3 length: 17 residues. This chain's CDR3 is CASSQGRLSAANEKLFF.

The chain is built from TRBV28 and TRBJ2-1; TCRdb's D call of TRBD1 is untestable without DNA. Germline lookup yields CDR1 MDHEN and CDR2 SYDVKM. CDR3 length: 17 amino acids. The CDR3 here is CASSPGPGQSSYNEQFF.

The chain recombines TRBV6-2 or TRBV6-3 with TRBJ1-1; TCRdb lists TRBD1, though no DNA is available to test this call. The CDR3 contains 14 residues. Germline V CDR1 and CDR2: MNHEY, SVGEGT. The CDR3 loop reads CASSWDSLNTEAFF.

The CDR3 reads CATSRDGFNEKLFF. The chain joins TRBV15 to TRBJ1-4. CDR1 and CDR2 (germline): LNHNV, YYDKDF (reference sequence). This CDR3 has 14 amino acids.

This chain joins TRBV7-8 and TRBJ1-5; the D gene TCRdb calls, TRBD1, cannot be checked with no DNA. CDR3 length equals 16 residues. The germline V gene encodes CDR1 SGHVS and CDR2 FQNEAQ. CDR3 in amino acids: CASSRGTGTGNQPQHF.

The chain employs TRBV28 and TRBJ2-1; with no DNA, the TCRdb D assignment of TRBD2 cannot be verified. The V gene's germline CDR1 is MDHEN and CDR2 SYDVKM. The CDR3 spans 14 residues. CDR3 residues: CASSISGSYNEQFF.

J is TRBJ1-2 and V is TRBV29-1. This CDR3 has 12 amino acids. Germline values: CDR1 SQVTM, CDR2 ANQGSEA. The CDR3 spells CSVEWGIYGYTF.

V usage is TRBV9 and J usage is TRBJ1-6; the TCRdb D gene call, TRBD1, has no DNA to confirm it. This CDR3 spans 13 amino acids. Germline V gene lookup returns CDR1 SGDLS and CDR2 YYNGEE. This chain's CDR3 is CASSTGSDSPLHF. The full variable domain, in which reference TRBV9 and TRBJ1-6 provide the parts outside the CDR3, is DSGVTQTPKHLITATGQRVTLRCSPRSGDLSVYWYQQSLDQGLQFLIQYYNGEERAKGNILERFSAQQFPDLHSELNLSSLELGDSALYFCASSTGSDSPLHFGNGTRLTVT.

Judged by frequency, this clonotype is medium-sized (0.01 to 0.1%). The J gene is TRBJ2-1, the V gene TRBV29-1; TCRdb proposes TRBD1, but this gene call is untestable without DNA. The CDR3 is made up of 13 amino acids. Germline CDR1 and CDR2: SQVTM and ANQGSEA. CDR3 residues: CSVEEYGNNEQFF.

This rearrangement joins TRBV28 to TRBJ2-7; TCRdb's D call, TRBD1, is unchecked because there is no DNA. The CDR3 spans 14 residues. CDR1 and CDR2 (germline): MDHEN, SYDVKM. The CDR3 loop reads CASRPGTGDYEQYF.

This chain joins TRBV28 and TRBJ2-7; TCRdb reports TRBD2, a call that lacks DNA to check it against. The germline gives CDR1 MDHEN, CDR2 SYDVKM. This CDR3 is built from 15 residues. The CDR3 sequence is CASSLGQREVSEQYF.

The chain uses TRBV9 and TRBJ1-6. The CDR3 is made up of 12 amino acids. CDR1 and CDR2 (germline): SGDLS, YYNGEE. CDR3 residues: CASSEVNSPLHF.